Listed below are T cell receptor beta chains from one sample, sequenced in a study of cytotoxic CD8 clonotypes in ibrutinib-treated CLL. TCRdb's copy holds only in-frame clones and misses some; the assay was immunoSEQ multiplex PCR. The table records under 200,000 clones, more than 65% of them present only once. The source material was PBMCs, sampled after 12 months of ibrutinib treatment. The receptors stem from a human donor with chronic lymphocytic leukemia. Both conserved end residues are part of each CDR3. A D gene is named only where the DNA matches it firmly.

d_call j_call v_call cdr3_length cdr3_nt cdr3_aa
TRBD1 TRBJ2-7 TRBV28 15 TGTGCCAGCAGTCATCCCGGGACAGGGAATTACGAGCAGTACTTC CASSHPGTGNYEQYF
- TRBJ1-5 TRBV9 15 TGTGCCAGCAGCGTATCTGGGGGCCAGGGTCAGCCCCAGCATTTT CASSVSGGQGQPQHF
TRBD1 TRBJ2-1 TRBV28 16 TGTGCCAGCAGTTTCCTTCGGGACAGGGTTAAGTATGAGCAGTTCTTC CASSFLRDRVKYEQFF
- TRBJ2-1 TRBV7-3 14 TGTGCCAGCAGAGGAGAGGGGGGATCGGATGAGCAGTTCTTC CASRGEGGSDEQFF
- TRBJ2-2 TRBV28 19 TGTGCCAGCAGTTTTGGGGCCTTCATGTCTGGGGCTTACACCGGGGAGCTGTTTTTT CASSFGAFMSGAYTGELFF
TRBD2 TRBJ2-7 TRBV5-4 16 TGTGCCAGCAGCCCCGCGGGGGGGACCACTGCCTACGAGCAGTACTTC CASSPAGGTTAYEQYF
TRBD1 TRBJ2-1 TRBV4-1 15 TGCGCCAGCAGCCAAGAAGGGACAGGGGCTCGAGAGCAGTTCTTC CASSQEGTGAREQFF
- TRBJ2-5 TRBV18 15 TGTGCCAGCTCACCACCGGCACAGCCTGGGGGGACCCAGTACTTC CASSPPAQPGGTQYF
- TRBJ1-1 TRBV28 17 TGTGCCAGCAGTTCGGGGGCTTGGAGGGCTCTGAACACTGAAGCTTTCTTT CASSSGAWRALNTEAFF
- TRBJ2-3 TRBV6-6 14 TGTGCCAGCAGTTACTCAAGGCGCACAGATACGCAGTATTTT CASSYSRRTDTQYF
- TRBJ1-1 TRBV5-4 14 TGTGCCAGCAGCTTGAGGCTTCAGAACACTGAAGCTTTCTTT CASSLRLQNTEAFF
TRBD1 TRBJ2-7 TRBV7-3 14 TGTGCCAGCAGCACAGACAGGGATTCCTACGAGCAGTACTTC CASSTDRDSYEQYF